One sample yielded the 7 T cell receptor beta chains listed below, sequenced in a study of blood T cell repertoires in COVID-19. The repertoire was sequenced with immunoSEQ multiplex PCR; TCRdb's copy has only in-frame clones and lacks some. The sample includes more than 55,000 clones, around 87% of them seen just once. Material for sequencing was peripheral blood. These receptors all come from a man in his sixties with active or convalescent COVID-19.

This CDR3 is CASSLSRGENTGELFF. For the CDR3, the DNA is TGTGCCAGCAGCTTGTCCAGGGGCGAGAACACCGGGGAGCTGTTTTTT. This chain links TRBV11-3 with TRBJ2-2, with a possible D match to TRBD1 (6 bases). Looked up from germline, CDR1 is SGHNT and CDR2 is YENEEA. V lost 3 bases to trimming and J lost 1 base, with 12 bases between them. This CDR3 contains 16 residues.

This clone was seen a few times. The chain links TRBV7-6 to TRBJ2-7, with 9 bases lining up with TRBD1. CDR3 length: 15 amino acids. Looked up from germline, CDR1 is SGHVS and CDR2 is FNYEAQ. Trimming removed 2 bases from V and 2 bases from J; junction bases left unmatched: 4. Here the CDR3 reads CASSLSQGATYEQYF. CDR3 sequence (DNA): TGTGCCAGCAGCTTATCACAGGGGGCGACCTACGAGCAGTACTTC.

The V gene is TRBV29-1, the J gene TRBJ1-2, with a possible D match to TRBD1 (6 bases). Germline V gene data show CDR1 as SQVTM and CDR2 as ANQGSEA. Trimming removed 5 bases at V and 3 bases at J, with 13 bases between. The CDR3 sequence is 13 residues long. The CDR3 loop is CSVSWGPDYGYTF. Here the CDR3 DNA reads TGCAGCGTTTCGTGGGGGCCTGACTATGGCTACACCTTC.

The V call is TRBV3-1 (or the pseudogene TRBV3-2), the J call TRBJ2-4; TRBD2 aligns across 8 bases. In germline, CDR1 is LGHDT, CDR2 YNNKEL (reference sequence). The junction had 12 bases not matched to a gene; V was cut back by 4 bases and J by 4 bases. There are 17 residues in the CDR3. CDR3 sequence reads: CASSPREGPLEKNIQYF. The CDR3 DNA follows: TGTGCCAGCAGCCCCCGGGAGGGCCCCTTAGAGAAAAACATTCAGTACTTC.

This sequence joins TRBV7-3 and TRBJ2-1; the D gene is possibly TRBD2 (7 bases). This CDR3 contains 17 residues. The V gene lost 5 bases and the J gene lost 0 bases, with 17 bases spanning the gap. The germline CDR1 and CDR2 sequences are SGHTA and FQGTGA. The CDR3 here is CASSLMGGGSSYNEQFF. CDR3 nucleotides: TGTGCCAGCAGCCTAATGGGGGGCGGGAGCTCCTACAATGAGCAGTTCTTC.

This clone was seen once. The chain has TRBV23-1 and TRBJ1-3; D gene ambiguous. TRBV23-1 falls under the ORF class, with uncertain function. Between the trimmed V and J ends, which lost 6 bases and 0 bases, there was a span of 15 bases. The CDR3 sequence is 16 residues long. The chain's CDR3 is CASSMARGSSGNTIYF. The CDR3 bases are TGCGCCAGCAGCATGGCCCGAGGGAGCTCTGGAAACACCATATATTTT.

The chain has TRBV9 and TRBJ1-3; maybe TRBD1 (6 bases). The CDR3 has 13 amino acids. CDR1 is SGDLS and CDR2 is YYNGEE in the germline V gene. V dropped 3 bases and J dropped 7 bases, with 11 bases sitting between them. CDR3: CASSEGVRNTIYF. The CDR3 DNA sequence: TGTGCCAGCAGCGAGGGGGTTCGGAACACCATATATTTT.